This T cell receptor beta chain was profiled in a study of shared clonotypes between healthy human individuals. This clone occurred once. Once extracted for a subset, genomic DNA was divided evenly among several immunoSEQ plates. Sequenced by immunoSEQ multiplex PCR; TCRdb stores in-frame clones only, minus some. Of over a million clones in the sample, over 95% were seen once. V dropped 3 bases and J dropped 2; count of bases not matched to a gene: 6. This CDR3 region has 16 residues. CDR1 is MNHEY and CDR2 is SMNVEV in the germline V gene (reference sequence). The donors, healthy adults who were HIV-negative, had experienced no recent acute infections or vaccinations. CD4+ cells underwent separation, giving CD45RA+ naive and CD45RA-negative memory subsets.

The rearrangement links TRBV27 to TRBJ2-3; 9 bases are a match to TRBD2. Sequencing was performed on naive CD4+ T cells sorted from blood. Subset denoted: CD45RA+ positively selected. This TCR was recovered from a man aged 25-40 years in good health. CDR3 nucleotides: TGTGCCAGCAGTTTTGCAGCGGGAGGACCCACAGATACGCAGTATTTT. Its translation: CASSFAAGGPTDTQYF.